This T cell receptor beta chain was identified during a study of beta chain features in type 1 diabetes. Study-level points and caveats: Among patients with Type 1 diabetes, TCRB CDR3s were moderately but significantly shorter in every one of the four CD4+ subsets.

Of note for this clone: Its antigen is not known.

Expressed TCRB transcripts were sequenced because the isolated RNA had all been reverse transcribed beforehand. Using immunoSEQ multiplex PCR, the repertoire was profiled, and TCRdb retains in-frame clones only, with some absent. The sample lists some 190,000 clones; less than 10% were seen once. Trimming pared 0 bases from V and 13 bases from J, leaving 11 bases between. Germline CDR1 and CDR2: SGHRS and YFSETQ. This CDR3 spans 12 amino acids. The sequence derives from a man between 18 and 35 years old with type 1 diabetes. This sequence joins TRBV5-1 and TRBJ2-1; TRBD1 might be the D (5 bases). Sequenced input: central memory CD4+ T cells from blood. CDR3 protein: CASSLGGRGQFF. CDR3 in DNA: TGCGCCAGCAGCTTGGGGGGCCGTGGCCAGTTCTTC.